This note documents a single TCR beta chain sequence. Its antigen remains unidentified. The CDR3 sequence is 15 residues long. V was clipped by 5 bases and J by 2 bases, with 13 bases between them. The germline gives CDR1 LNHDA, CDR2 SQIVND (reference sequence). The data stem from a study of T cell responses to AZD1222 COVID-19 vaccine. General observations from the study: CD4 TCRs linked to vaccination spanned spike, dominating at 160-218 and 743-854.

The repertoire was sequenced with immunoSEQ multiplex PCR; TCRdb's copy has only in-frame clones and lacks some. This sample yields 92,000 or so clones, of which 70% to 90% are seen a single time; around 1.6% belongs to the top ten. The source was peripheral blood, collected on day 0 of AZD1222 vaccination. This chain connects TRBV19 to TRBJ1-5, with a weak D call TRBD1 (5 bases). The clonotype originates from an adult in good health. DNA for the CDR3: TGTGCCAGTAGTCTCGGGGGGTTCGGCAATCAGCCCCAGCATTTT. It encodes CASSLGGFGNQPQHF.